These T cell receptor beta chains were read from a single sample in a study of CXCR3-negative and CXCR3-positive naive CD8 T cells. Following a re-call of the 5' RACE reads, TCRdb has one entry per CDR3 protein and lacks DNA. This sample's table has about 130,000 distinct CDR3 sequences. Sequenced material: naive CXCR3- CD8+ T cells from blood. These receptors all come from a human donor in good health. Some clones in this sample may be carry-over from other donors' samples. CDR3s include the opening cysteine and the closing phenylalanine or tryptophan.

v_call	j_call	cdr3_aa
TRBV7-8	TRBJ2-1	CASSLAGGHGLNEQFF
TRBV19	TRBJ1-1	CASSIMGAGDTEAFF
TRBV28	TRBJ2-7	CASSSPRDRGLYEQYF
TRBV5-1	TRBJ1-1	CASSLGDRSNTEAFF
TRBV9	TRBJ2-1	CASSEKSEGTSGRSEQFF
TRBV7-2	TRBJ2-7	CASSLAVLGYEQYF
TRBV5-8	TRBJ2-7	CASSLRMSGIYEQYF
TRBV4-1	TRBJ2-7	CASSLGTRGMHEQYF
TRBV7-8	TRBJ1-6	CASSLQNSPLHF
TRBV7-9	TRBJ1-1	CASSSPRYETGDTEAFF
TRBV2	TRBJ2-2	CASRDGANTGELFF
TRBV9	TRBJ2-7	CASSAGAYGEQYF
TRBV6-6	TRBJ2-7	CASSDRPYEQYF
TRBV29-1	TRBJ2-1	CSVAGTGVGFGSYNEQFF
TRBV7-6	TRBJ2-7	CASSPLAESSYEQYF
TRBV5-6	TRBJ2-7	CASSLEGGEQYF
TRBV11-2	TRBJ1-1	CASSLAGRFFRDTEAFF
TRBV12-3/TRBV12-4	TRBJ2-7	CASSSVGAQQYF
TRBV4-3	TRBJ2-7	CASSQDVEGMTYEQYF
TRBV7-6	TRBJ2-1	CASSFLAGGDNEQFF
TRBV15	TRBJ2-1	CATSSTSGREQFF
TRBV19	TRBJ2-2	CASSIYTGELFF
TRBV12-3/TRBV12-4	TRBJ2-7	CASSRITTGEQYF
TRBV15	TRBJ2-2	CATSRDSRITGELFF
TRBV4-2	TRBJ2-7	CASSQDLAGSYEQYF
TRBV18	TRBJ2-2	CASSPPGLAGVGPAGELFF
TRBV15	TRBJ2-7	CATSRGGGSGGPGYEQYF
TRBV9	TRBJ1-1	CASSVVETGTVNTEAFF
TRBV20-1	TRBJ2-7	CRDRGRYEQYF
TRBV11-2	TRBJ2-2	CASSLSGTGELFF
TRBV4-2	TRBJ1-1	CASRDRGRPEAFF
TRBV7-9	TRBJ2-7	CASSLAQDLSYEQYF
TRBV3-1	TRBJ2-1	CASTDAGEGEQFF
TRBV12-3/TRBV12-4	TRBJ2-5	CASSDSGQNQETQYF
TRBV7-9	TRBJ2-3	CASSFRDADTQYF
TRBV29-1	TRBJ2-5	CSVSPGAGETQYF
TRBV29-1	TRBJ2-4	CSVEDSPSDRVEIIQYF
TRBV10-3	TRBJ2-7	CAILDSSSYEQYF
TRBV7-9	TRBJ2-5	CASSLSREETQYF
TRBV12-3/TRBV12-4	TRBJ2-7	CASSFDYIEQYF
TRBV27	TRBJ2-1	CASRPEVGGLYNEQFF
TRBV4-3	TRBJ2-7	CASSQETDIAYEQYF
TRBV25-1	TRBJ2-3	CATSSGGLSTDTQYF
TRBV7-2	TRBJ2-7	CASSLASSGGFSYEQYF
TRBV4-3	TRBJ2-1	CASSQERQNFNEQFF
TRBV19	TRBJ2-2	CASSIDGGRRTGELFF
TRBV7-9	TRBJ2-5	CASSVLAGGNQETQYF
TRBV5-1	TRBJ2-7	CASSYGSSYEQYF
TRBV6-2/TRBV6-3	TRBJ2-3	CASSYRGRGATIPSTDTQYF
TRBV28	TRBJ2-7	CATSLSGNYEQYF
TRBV12-3/TRBV12-4	TRBJ2-7	CASSFFELGYEQYF
TRBV7-3	TRBJ2-7	CASSLTGGSTYEQYF
TRBV15	TRBJ2-5	CATSAGSRETQYF
TRBV11-3	TRBJ2-3	CASSFPRGSGSEADTQYF